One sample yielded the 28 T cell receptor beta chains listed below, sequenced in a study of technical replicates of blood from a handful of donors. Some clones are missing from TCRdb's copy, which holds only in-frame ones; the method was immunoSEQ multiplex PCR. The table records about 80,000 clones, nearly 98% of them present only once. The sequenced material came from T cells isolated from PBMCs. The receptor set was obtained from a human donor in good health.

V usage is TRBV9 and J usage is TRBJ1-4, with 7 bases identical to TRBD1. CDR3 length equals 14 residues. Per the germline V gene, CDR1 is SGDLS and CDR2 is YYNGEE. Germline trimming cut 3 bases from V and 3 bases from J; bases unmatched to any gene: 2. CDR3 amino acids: CASSAQGPNEKLFF. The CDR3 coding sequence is TGTGCCAGCAGCGCACAGGGGCCTAATGAAAAACTGTTTTTT.

CDR3 in amino acids: CASSEDRVTETQYF. CDR3 in DNA: TGTGCCAGCAGTGAAGACAGGGTAACAGAGACCCAGTACTTC. The V call is TRBV6-1, the J call TRBJ2-5; D might be TRBD1 (6 bases). The CDR3 has 14 amino acids. Germline-derived CDR1 and CDR2 are MNHNS and SASEGT. V was trimmed by 1 base and J by 4 bases, leaving 10 bases between them.

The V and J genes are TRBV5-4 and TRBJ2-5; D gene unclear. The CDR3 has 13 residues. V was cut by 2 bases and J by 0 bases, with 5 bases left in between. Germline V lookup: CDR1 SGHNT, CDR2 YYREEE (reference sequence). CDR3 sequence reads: CASSLHDQETQYF. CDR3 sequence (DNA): TGTGCCAGCAGCTTACACGACCAAGAGACCCAGTACTTC.

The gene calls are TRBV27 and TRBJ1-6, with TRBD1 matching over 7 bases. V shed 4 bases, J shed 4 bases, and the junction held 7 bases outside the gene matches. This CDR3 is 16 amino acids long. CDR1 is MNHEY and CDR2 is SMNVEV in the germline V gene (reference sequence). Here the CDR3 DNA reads TGTGCCAGCAGTTCCCGACAGGGCGCATATAATTCACCCCTCCACTTT. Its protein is CASSSRQGAYNSPLHF.

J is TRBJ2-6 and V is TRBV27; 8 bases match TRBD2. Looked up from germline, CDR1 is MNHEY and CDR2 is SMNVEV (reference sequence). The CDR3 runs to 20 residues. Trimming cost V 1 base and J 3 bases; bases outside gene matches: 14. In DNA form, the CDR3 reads TGTGCCAGCAGTTTATTGCGATCAGCGGGAGTGGGTAGTGGGGCCAACGTCCTGACTTTC. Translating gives CASSLLRSAGVGSGANVLTF.

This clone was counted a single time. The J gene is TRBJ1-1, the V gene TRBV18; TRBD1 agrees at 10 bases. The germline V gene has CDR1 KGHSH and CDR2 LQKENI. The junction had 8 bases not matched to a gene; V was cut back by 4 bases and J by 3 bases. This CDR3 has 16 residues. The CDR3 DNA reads TGTGCCAGCTCACTAAGGACAGGGGGAGAGGACACTGAAGCTTTCTTT. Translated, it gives CASSLRTGGEDTEAFF.

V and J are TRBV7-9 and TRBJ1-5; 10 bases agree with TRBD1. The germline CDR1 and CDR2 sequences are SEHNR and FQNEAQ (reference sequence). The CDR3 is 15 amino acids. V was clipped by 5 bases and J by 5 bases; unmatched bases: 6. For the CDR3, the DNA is TGTGCCAGCAGCCCCGGACAGGGGGAACATCAGCCCCAGCATTTT. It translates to CASSPGQGEHQPQHF.

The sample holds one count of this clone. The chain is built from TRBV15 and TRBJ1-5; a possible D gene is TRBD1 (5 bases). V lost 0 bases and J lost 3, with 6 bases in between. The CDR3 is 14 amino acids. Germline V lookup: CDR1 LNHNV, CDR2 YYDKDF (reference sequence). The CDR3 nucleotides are TGTGCCACCAGCAGAGAAGGGGACAATCAGCCCCAGCATTTT. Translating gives CATSREGDNQPQHF. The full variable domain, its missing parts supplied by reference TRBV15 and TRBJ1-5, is DAMVIQNPRYQVTQFGKPVTLSCSQTLNHNVMYWYQQKSSQAPKLLFHYYDKDFNNEADTPDNFQSRRPNTSFCFLDIRSPGLGDTAMYLCATSREGDNQPQHFGDGTRLSIL.

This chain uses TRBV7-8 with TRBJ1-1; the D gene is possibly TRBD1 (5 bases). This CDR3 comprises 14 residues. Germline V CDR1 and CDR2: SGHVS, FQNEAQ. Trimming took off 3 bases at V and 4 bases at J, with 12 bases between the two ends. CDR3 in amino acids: CASSFGGGGTEAFF. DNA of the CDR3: TGTGCCAGCAGCTTCGGGGGAGGAGGCACTGAAGCTTTCTTT. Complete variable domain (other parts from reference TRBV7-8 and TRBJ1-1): GAGVSQSPRYKVAKRGQDVALRCDPISGHVSLFWYQQALGQGPEFLTYFQNEAQLDKSGLPSDRFFAERPEGSVSTLKIQRTQQEDSAVYLCASSFGGGGTEAFFGQGTRLTVV.

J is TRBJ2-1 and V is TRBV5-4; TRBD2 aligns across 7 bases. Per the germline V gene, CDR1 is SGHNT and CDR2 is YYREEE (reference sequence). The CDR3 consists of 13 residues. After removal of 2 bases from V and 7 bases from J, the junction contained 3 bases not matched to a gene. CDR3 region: CASSFSSGNEQFF. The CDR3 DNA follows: TGTGCCAGCAGCTTTTCTAGCGGTAATGAGCAGTTCTTC.

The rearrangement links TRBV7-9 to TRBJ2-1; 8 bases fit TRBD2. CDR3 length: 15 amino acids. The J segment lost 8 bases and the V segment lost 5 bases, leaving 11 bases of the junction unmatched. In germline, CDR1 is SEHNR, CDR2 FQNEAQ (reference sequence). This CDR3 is CASSHPPRGRHEQFF. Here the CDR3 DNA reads TGTGCCAGCAGCCACCCGCCCCGCGGGAGGCATGAGCAGTTCTTC.

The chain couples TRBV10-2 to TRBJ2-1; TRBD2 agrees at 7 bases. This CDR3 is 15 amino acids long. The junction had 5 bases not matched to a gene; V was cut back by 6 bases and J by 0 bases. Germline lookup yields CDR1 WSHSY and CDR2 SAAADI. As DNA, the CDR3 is TGCGCCAGCAGACTAGCGTATAGCTCCTACAATGAGCAGTTCTTC. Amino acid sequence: CASRLAYSSYNEQFF.

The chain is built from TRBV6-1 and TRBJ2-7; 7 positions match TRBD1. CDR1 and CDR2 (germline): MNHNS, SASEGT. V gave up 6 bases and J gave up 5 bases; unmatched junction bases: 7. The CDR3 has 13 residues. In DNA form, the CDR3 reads TGTGCCAGCAGCCGGGACAGCCAAGACGAGCAGTACTTC. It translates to CASSRDSQDEQYF.

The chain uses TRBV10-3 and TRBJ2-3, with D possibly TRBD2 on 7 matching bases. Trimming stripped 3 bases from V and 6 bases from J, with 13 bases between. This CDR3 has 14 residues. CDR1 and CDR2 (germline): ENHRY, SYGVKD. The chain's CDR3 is CAISDPGGGDTQYF. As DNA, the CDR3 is TGTGCCATCAGTGACCCGGGCGGGGGCGATACGCAGTATTTT.

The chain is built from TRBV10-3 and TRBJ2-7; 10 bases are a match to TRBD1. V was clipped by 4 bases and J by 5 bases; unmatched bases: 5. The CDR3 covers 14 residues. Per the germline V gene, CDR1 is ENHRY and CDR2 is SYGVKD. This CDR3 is CAISAGQGRDEQYF. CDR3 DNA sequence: TGTGCCATCAGTGCGGGACAGGGGCGGGACGAGCAGTACTTC.

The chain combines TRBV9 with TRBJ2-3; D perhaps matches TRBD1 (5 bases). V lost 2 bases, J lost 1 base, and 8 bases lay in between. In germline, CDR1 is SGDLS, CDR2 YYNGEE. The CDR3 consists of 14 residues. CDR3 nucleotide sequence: TGTGCCAGCAGCGTCAGGGTGGGCACAGATACGCAGTATTTT. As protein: CASSVRVGTDTQYF.

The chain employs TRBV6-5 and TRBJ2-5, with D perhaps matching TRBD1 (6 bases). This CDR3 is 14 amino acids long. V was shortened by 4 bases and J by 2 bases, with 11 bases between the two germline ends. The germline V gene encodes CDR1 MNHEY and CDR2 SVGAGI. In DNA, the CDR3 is TGTGCCAGCAGTTGGGGGCGCATGCAAGAGACCCAGTACTTC. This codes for CASSWGRMQETQYF.

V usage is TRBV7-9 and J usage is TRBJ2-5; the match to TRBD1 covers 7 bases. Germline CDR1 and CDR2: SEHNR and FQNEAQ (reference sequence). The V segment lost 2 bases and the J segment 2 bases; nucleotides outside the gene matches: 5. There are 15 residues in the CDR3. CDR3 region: CASSLRWDSQETQYF. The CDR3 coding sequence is TGTGCCAGCAGCTTAAGGTGGGACAGTCAAGAGACCCAGTACTTC.

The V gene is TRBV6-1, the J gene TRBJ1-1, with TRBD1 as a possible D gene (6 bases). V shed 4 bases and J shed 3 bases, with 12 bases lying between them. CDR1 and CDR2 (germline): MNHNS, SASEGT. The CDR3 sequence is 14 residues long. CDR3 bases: TGTGCCAGCAGTGTGGCCAGGGGATACACTGAAGCTTTCTTT. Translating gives CASSVARGYTEAFF.

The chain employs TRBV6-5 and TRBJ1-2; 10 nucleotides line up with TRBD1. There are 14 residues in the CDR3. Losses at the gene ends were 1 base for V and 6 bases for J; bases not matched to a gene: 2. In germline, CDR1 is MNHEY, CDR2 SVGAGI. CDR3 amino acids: CASSYFGQGDGYTF. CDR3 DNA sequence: TGTGCCAGCAGTTACTTCGGACAGGGGGATGGCTACACCTTC.

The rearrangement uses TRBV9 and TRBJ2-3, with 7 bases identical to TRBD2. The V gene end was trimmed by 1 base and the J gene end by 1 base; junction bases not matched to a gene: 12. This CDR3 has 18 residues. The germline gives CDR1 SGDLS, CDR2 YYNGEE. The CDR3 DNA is TGTGCCAGCAGCGTATCCGATCCCAGGGCGGGGGGCACAGATACGCAGTATTTT. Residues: CASSVSDPRAGGTDTQYF. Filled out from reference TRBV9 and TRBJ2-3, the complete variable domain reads DSGVTQTPKHLITATGQRVTLRCSPRSGDLSVYWYQQSLDQGLQFLIQYYNGEERAKGNILERFSAQQFPDLHSELNLSSLELGDSALYFCASSVSDPRAGGTDTQYFGPGTRLTVL.

This CDR3 reads CAWSRRLLAGSETQYF. The CDR3 coding sequence is TGTGCCTGGAGTCGACGGCTACTAGCGGGCAGTGAGACCCAGTACTTC. The V call is TRBV30, the J call TRBJ2-5, with TRBD2 matching over 9 bases. The CDR3 runs to 16 residues. V gave up 2 bases and J gave up 5 bases; unmatched junction bases: 12. The germline V gene encodes CDR1 GTSNPN and CDR2 SVGIG (reference sequence).

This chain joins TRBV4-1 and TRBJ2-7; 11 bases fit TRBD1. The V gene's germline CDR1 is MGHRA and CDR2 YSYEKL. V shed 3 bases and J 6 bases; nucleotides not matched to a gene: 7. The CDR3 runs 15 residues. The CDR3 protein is CASSHTRDRGTEQYF. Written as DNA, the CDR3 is TGCGCCAGCAGCCACACCCGGGACAGGGGGACCGAGCAGTACTTC.

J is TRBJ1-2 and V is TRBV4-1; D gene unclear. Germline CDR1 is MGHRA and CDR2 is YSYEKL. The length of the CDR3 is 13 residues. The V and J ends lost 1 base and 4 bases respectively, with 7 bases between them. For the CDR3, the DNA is TGCGCCAGCAGCCAAGGACAACTCTATGGCTACACCTTC. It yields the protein CASSQGQLYGYTF.

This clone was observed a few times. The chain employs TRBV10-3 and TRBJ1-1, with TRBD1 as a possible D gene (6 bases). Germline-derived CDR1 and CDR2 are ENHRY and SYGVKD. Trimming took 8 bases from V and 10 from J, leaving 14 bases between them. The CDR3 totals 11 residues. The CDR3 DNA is TGTGCCATCGGAAGGGGGTCATTAGCTTTCTTT. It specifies CAIGRGSLAFF.

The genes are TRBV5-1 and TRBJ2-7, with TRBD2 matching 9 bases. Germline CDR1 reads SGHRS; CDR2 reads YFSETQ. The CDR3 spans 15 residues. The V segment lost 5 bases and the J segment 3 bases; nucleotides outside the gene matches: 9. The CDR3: CASSRLAGTGYEQYF. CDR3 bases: TGCGCCAGCAGTAGGCTAGCGGGAACCGGCTACGAGCAGTACTTC.

The CDR3 sequence: CASSQRGSGGNTDTQYF. DNA for the CDR3: TGTGCCAGCAGCCAAAGGGGAAGCGGGGGGAACACAGATACGCAGTATTTT. This chain connects TRBV7-9 to TRBJ2-3; 9 bases match TRBD2. V shed 5 bases, J shed 2 bases, and the junction held 11 bases outside the gene matches. The V gene's germline CDR1 is SEHNR and CDR2 FQNEAQ (reference sequence). This CDR3 has 17 amino acids.

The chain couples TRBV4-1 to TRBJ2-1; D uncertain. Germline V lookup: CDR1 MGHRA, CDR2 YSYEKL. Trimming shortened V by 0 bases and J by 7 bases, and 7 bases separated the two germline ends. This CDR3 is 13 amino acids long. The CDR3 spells CASSQEITNEQFF. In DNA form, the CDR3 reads TGCGCCAGCAGCCAAGAGATCACAAATGAGCAGTTCTTC.